This TCR beta chain originates from a study of T-cell memory formation after mild COVID-19. From germline, CDR1 is SGHRS and CDR2 YFSETQ. V lost 0 bases and J lost 2, with 6 bases in between. This CDR3 is built from 14 residues. One entry per CDR3 protein, called by TCRdb with MiXCR from the 5' RACE reads. The sample includes hundreds of thousands of distinct CDR3 sequences, 20% to 25% of them seen just once. This clonotype was picked up many times. The antigen remains undetermined. Study results and caveats: Mainly CM and EM harbored the contracting CD4+ clones; mainly EMRA harbored the CD8+ ones. A subset of responding clones appeared in pre-infection memory, suggesting cross-reactive memory joined.

This TCR derives from an adult woman who had mild COVID-19 (a few samples of this study predate the infection). Cell type and time point are not known. Source material: PBMCs or a T cell subset sorted from them (not recorded which). V is TRBV5-1 and J is TRBJ1-3; no firm D call. CDR3 nucleotide sequence: TGCGCCAGCAGCTTGGGTACAGCTGGAAACACCATATATTTT. It codes for CASSLGTAGNTIYF.